The T cell receptor (beta chain) described here comes from a study of blood T cell repertoires in COVID-19. CDR3 length equals 15 residues. With 4 bases clipped from V and 0 bases from J, the junction kept 5 bases outside the gene matches. Germline V gene sequence: CDR1 SGHDT, CDR2 YYEEEE. Clones were sequenced by immunoSEQ multiplex PCR, and TCRdb holds only the in-frame ones, with some missing. Counted here are 200,000 to 250,000 clones, approximately 87% occurring once; the ten biggest clones make up about 5.9%. The chain couples TRBV5-6 to TRBJ2-7, with 9 bases matching TRBD2. This TCR was sampled from a man between 60 and 70 years old with acute or convalescent COVID-19. Sequencing input: peripheral blood. This CDR3 reads CASSTLAGVSYEQYF. The CDR3, as DNA: TGTGCCAGCAGCACATTAGCGGGAGTCTCCTACGAGCAGTACTTC.